This TCR beta chain was documented in a study of blood T cell repertoires in COVID-19. Produced via immunoSEQ multiplex PCR; TCRdb's table is partial and in-frame only. Counted here are 100,000 to 150,000 clones, about 86% occurring once; the ten biggest clones make up about a sixth. Losses at the gene ends were 2 bases for V and 3 bases for J; bases not matched to a gene: 2. The CDR3 contains 15 residues. CDR1 SGHVS and CDR2 FQNEAQ come from the germline V gene. The receptor was derived from a woman aged 50 to 60 with acute or convalescent COVID-19. The rearrangement uses TRBV7-8 and TRBJ1-4; 8 positions match TRBD1. The sample was peripheral blood. The CDR3 here is CASSLQGAPNEKLFF. The CDR3 DNA sequence: TGTGCCAGCAGCTTACAGGGGGCCCCTAATGAAAAACTGTTTTTT.